These 10 T cell receptor beta chains originate from one sample sequenced in a study of cytomegalovirus exposure and HLA in healthy donors. The PCR employed 60 Vbeta primers together with 13 Jbeta primers. The assay was immunoSEQ multiplex PCR, and TCRdb's table has in-frame clones only and misses some. The top ten clones hold about 5.5% of a sample with 50,000 to 80,000 clones, under 80% of them seen once. The source material was PBMCs. The receptors here all came from a male donor in good health and CMV-seropositive.

This chain links TRBV4-2 with TRBJ2-1, with TRBD2 matching 8 bases. V lost 0 bases and J lost 5; bases outside the gene matches: 6. Germline V gene data show CDR1 as LGHNA and CDR2 as YNFKEQ. There are 16 residues in the CDR3. CDR3 sequence (DNA): TGTGCCAGCAGCCAAGATTCCACTAGCGGACACAATGAGCAGTTCTTC. Translating gives CASSQDSTSGHNEQFF.

The rearrangement links TRBV4-3 to TRBJ1-5; D gene uncertain. Germline CDR1 LGHNA, CDR2 YSLEER. The CDR3 is 18 residues long. V was cut by 0 bases and J by 0 bases, with 15 bases left in between. The CDR3 sequence is CASSQDLTGGYSNQPQHF. In nucleotides, the CDR3 is TGCGCCAGCAGCCAAGATTTGACCGGCGGTTATAGCAATCAGCCCCAGCATTTT.

The chain has TRBV6-5 and TRBJ2-1; D is possibly TRBD2 (6 bases). This CDR3 comprises 16 residues. V lost 1 base and J lost 0, with 10 bases in between. CDR1 and CDR2 from the germline V gene are MNHEY and SVGAGI. The CDR3 spells CASSYYAGSSYNEQFF. The CDR3 nucleotides are TGTGCCAGCAGTTACTATGCGGGGAGCTCCTACAATGAGCAGTTCTTC.

The V and J genes are TRBV6-5 and TRBJ1-1; a possible D gene is TRBD1 (5 bases). V was pared by 0 bases and J by 1 base, with 9 bases between. Germline CDR1 and CDR2: MNHEY and SVGAGI. The CDR3 has 15 amino acids. CDR3 sequence: CASSYSNRRNTEAFF. The CDR3 nucleotides are TGTGCCAGCAGTTACTCGAACAGGCGGAACACTGAAGCTTTCTTT.

The chain employs TRBV7-9 and TRBJ2-5; 8 nucleotides align to TRBD2. The DNA end lines up better with TRBJ2-7; the J call may be wrong. The CDR3 is made up of 14 amino acids. Germline-derived CDR1 and CDR2 are SEHNR and FQNEAQ (reference sequence). CDR3 in amino acids: CASSSWTSPHEQYF. The CDR3 bases are TGTGCCAGCAGCTCCTGGACTAGCCCCCACGAGCAGTACTTC.

This chain joins TRBV11-3 and TRBJ2-3; 10 bases line up with TRBD2. Germline values: CDR1 SGHNT, CDR2 YENEEA. The CDR3 extends over 16 amino acids. Trimming at V came to 5 bases and at J to 5 bases, leaving 10 bases not matched to a gene. The CDR3 DNA follows: TGTGCCAGCAGCCCGCGAGCGGGGGGGCAGGAAGATACGCAGTATTTT. This translates into CASSPRAGGQEDTQYF.

This sequence joins TRBV5-1 and TRBJ2-1, with D maybe TRBD1 (5 bases). The CDR3 sequence is 14 residues long. The germline CDR1 and CDR2 sequences are SGHRS and YFSETQ. V shed 4 bases and J shed 12 bases, with 20 bases lying between them. The CDR3 here is CASSPTGSITGQFF. In DNA, the CDR3 is TGCGCCAGCAGCCCCACGGGTAGCATCACAGGGCAGTTCTTC.

This clone was seen once. V is TRBV5-6 and J is TRBJ1-6; no clear D. There are 14 residues in the CDR3. Per germline, CDR1 SGHDT and CDR2 YYEEEE. Trimming removed 4 bases at V and 10 bases at J, with 15 bases between. The CDR3, as DNA: TGTGCCAGCAGCAGTCCTGTGGGAGGCTCACCCCTCCACTTT. Translation: CASSSPVGGSPLHF.

V gene TRBV29-1 combines with J gene TRBJ1-2, with D tentatively TRBD1 (6 bases). The CDR3 contains 13 residues. Trimming removed 3 bases from V and 6 bases from J, with 14 bases in between. In germline, CDR1 is SQVTM, CDR2 ANQGSEA. The CDR3 DNA reads TGCAGCGTTGACCCTACAGGGCAACATGGCTACACCTTC. Protein sequence: CSVDPTGQHGYTF.

The chain joins TRBV7-2 to TRBJ2-2; D uncertain. The V gene lost 3 bases and the J gene lost 1 base, with 12 bases spanning the gap. The V gene's germline CDR1 is SGHTA and CDR2 FQGNSA. The CDR3 totals 16 residues. DNA for the CDR3: TGTGCCAGCAGCTTCTGGCGACTCAAGAACACCGGGGAGCTGTTTTTT. The encoded protein is CASSFWRLKNTGELFF.